This TCR beta chain was observed in a study of T cell changes during pregnancy in multiple sclerosis. Data came from immunoSEQ multiplex PCR; TCRdb stores just in-frame clones and leaves some out. The sample holds approximately 99,000 clones, approximately 95% seen once. The specimen comprised peripheral blood, sampled after pregnancy. The receptor's source is a female donor with multiple sclerosis, enrolled in a pregnancy study.

Here the CDR3 DNA reads TGTGCCAGCAGGCCACAGGGGTCCTACGAGCAGTACTTC. It yields the protein CASRPQGSYEQYF. The genes are TRBV28 and TRBJ2-7; the match to TRBD1 covers 7 bases. The CDR3 consists of 13 residues. CDR1 is MDHEN and CDR2 is SYDVKM in the germline V gene. V trimming: 6 bases; J trimming: 1 base; junction bases outside the gene matches: 3.